This T cell receptor beta chain was profiled in a study of Graves' ophthalmopathy and Graves' hyperthyroidism. V shed 6 bases and J shed 0 bases, with 18 bases lying between them. The CDR3 has 16 amino acids. This clonotype was counted between two and nine times. RNA served as the template for amplifying TCR beta CDR3 regions. RT-PCR was first run with HTBI primers, then multiplex PCR in a second round. TCRdb analysed the multiplex PCR reads with MiXCR anew, one entry per CDR3 protein. The sample shows 900,000 to 1,200,000 distinct CDR3 sequences, less than 45% of them seen only once. The origin of this receptor is an adult man with Graves' hyperthyroidism. Material for sequencing was peripheral blood or thyroid tissue (not recorded which). The rearrangement uses TRBV12-3 or TRBV12-4 and TRBJ2-7; possible D gene TRBD2, 6 bases. CDR3 loop: CASRRDPLFFSYEQYF. The CDR3 DNA follows: TGTGCCAGCAGGCGGGACCCCCTATTCTTCTCCTACGAGCAGTACTTC.